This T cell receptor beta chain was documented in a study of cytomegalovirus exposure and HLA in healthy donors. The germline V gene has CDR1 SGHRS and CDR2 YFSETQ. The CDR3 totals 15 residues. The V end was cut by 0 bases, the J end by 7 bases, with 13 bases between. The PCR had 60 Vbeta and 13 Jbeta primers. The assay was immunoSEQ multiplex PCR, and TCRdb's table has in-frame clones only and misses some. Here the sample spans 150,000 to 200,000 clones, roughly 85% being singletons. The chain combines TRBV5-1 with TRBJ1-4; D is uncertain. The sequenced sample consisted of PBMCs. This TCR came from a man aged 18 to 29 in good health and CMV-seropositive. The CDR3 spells CASSLATTSAEKLFF. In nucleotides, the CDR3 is TGCGCCAGCAGCTTGGCCACGACATCTGCTGAAAAACTGTTTTTT.